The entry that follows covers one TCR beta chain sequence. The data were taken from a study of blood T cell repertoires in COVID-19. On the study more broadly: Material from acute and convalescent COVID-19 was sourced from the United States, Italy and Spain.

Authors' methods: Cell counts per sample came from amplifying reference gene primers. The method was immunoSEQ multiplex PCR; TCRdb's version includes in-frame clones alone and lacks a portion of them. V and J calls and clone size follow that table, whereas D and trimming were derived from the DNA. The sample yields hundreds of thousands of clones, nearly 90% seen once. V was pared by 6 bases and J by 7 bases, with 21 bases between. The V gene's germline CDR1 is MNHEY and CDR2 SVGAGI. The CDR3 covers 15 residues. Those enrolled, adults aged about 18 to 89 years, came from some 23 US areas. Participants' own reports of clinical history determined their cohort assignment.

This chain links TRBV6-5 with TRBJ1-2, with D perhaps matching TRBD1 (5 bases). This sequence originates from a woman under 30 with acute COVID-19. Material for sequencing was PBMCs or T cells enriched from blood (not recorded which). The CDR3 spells CASSPAWGSFGGYTF. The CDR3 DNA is TGTGCCAGCAGCCCCGCGTGGGGCTCCTTCGGTGGCTACACCTTC.